This T cell receptor beta chain stems from a study of cytomegalovirus exposure and HLA in healthy donors (dated by TCRdb to about 2017). The study in broad terms: An earlier analysis of some 600 of the donors reported around 280 Gb of sequence data and roughly 120 million unique TCR beta sequences obtained from about 200 million T cells. Rather than drawing on any new phenotypic data, the later analysis identified candidate immune exposures from TCR beta sequences and the way those sequences occurred across donors. To predict cytomegalovirus infection status, the study combined high-throughput TCR immunosequencing, statistical association of individual TCRs with disease status, and machine learning. Both class I and class II loci were covered by HLA typing, at four-digit resolution. Every repertoire in the discovery cohort had been generated on one and the same sequencing platform. About five DR-DQ haplotypes were treated as single units for association and clustering because of strong linkage in the cohort. Approximately 300 gigabases of sequencing data and around 90 million unique TCR sequences made up an early release that covered 500 to 650 HLA-typed donors. The number of typed donors differed by locus: about 629-630 for A, B, C, DRB1 and DQB1; some 540 for DQA1; approximately 610 for DPA1; and 450 to 480 for DPB1. Among the roughly 400 genotyped donors, around 81% belonged to the genetic ancestry cluster associated with self-reported Caucasian donors. The aim of the study was to test whether cataloging public T cell receptors could identify signatures of past pathogen exposure. Donor age, sex, ethnicity and CMV serostatus were collected together with the repertoire data. A separate validation cohort of roughly 120 different subjects was used in addition to the roughly 670-subject first cohort. A later analysis re-examined previously published TCR beta repertoires from more than 650 donors and added high-resolution HLA genotyping to investigate patterns of TCR occurrence. The T cell repertoires of under 750 subjects were profiled by immunosequencing and related to cytomegalovirus serostatus. Among 398 genotyped donors of the cohort, an average of approximately 220,000 unique TCR beta nucleotide sequences was sequenced per donor, of which about 18% were non-productive. To decide whether each TCR beta V gene segment behaved as functional or pseudogenic, an earlier analysis of some 570 of the donors relied on high-throughput TCR beta sequencing. A later genetic analysis took genome-wide SNP genotypes for 398 of the 666 donors and used that subset as a discovery cohort.

Library method: the immunoSEQ multiplex PCR assay. A mixture of 60 forward primers for TCR Vbeta segments and 13 reverse primers for TCR Jbeta segments was used in the multiplex PCR. The CDR3 region of rearranged TCR beta genes was amplified from genomic DNA with a multiplex PCR assay. On the Illumina HiSeq System, the amplified TCR beta libraries were sequenced as 87-base-pair reads. As for how the authors treated the data: Across the 666 repertoires, a later analysis counted roughly 77 million unique TCR beta chains, approximately 10 million of which were shared by at least two donors. Raw reads were error-corrected and collapsed into unique sequences with a nearest-neighbor algorithm that merged closely related sequences to remove PCR and sequencing errors. V, D and J gene segments were assigned by aligning CDR3 sequences to IMGT reference sequences. For a sequence to be retained, a match of at least six nucleotides to both a V gene segment and a J gene segment was required. A rearrangement counted as productive if the CDR3 had no stop codons and remained in frame with V and J, and every other rearrangement counted as non-productive. Following IMGT convention, CDR3 was defined as the stretch from the second conserved V-encoded cysteine up to the conserved J-encoded phenylalanine. The earlier analysis of some 600 of the donors excluded sequences that lacked an unambiguous match to a single V gene segment. An earlier analysis of 587 of the donors classified V segments as functional when productive rearrangements were above 56.7% and as segregating when the standard deviation between donors was above 5%. To diagnose cytomegalovirus status from the catalog of TCR beta chain sequences, a statistical classification framework was built. A later analysis assigned V and J genes by comparing TCR nucleotide sequences with IMGT/GENE-DB human TR gene sequences. In a later analysis, CDR3 sequences and most-parsimonious VDJ recombination scenarios were assigned using the TCRdist pipeline. A later analysis defined each TCR beta chain by its CDR3 amino acid sequence plus V-gene family, and excluded reads lacking a unique V-gene family. As a way to deal with suspected cross-contamination and a sequencing artifact, a later analysis dropped 500 to 700 nucleotide sequences that were highly shared and had low generation probability. In a later analysis, a clonal expansion index was calculated for each public chain from normalized within-repertoire ranks of inferred template counts. In a later analysis, generation probabilities were computed with a VDJ recombination model fitted to out-of-frame rearrangements, and the resulting probabilities were checked against IGoR. Hypergeometric tests were used in a later analysis to score TCR-TCR, TCR-HLA and TCR-CMV co-occurrence, with a repertoire-size bias correction applied to the TCR pairs. A later analysis estimated false discovery rates by permuting HLA or CMV assignments 20 times. In a later analysis, co-occurring TCRs were grouped using DBSCAN, and TCRdist sequence similarity was added for clustering within HLA-allele-positive subsets. For co-occurrence clustering, repertoires with fewer than 30,000 or more than 120,000 public chains were excluded, along with four or five repertoires with anomalous nucleotide sharing. Drawn from immuneACCESS, this table holds only the in-frame rearrangements with V and J called that TCRdb kept. Clones are partly lost; checked studies trace under half to an unresolved V gene and leave the rest unexplained. V and J calls plus clone size are reproduced from that table; the DNA served to infer D and trimming. This sample lists around 190,000 clones; around 78% were detected once. The ten largest make up roughly 2% of the sample.

The cohort consisted of more than 650 healthy bone marrow donors. At the time of sampling, every cohort member was nominally healthy, though immune exposures that went unrecorded were likely present. The donor was CMV seronegative and was included in the group of a few hundred seronegative cohort members. Every donor gave a peripheral blood sample, and the peripheral blood mononuclear cells from that sample were used for TCR beta sequencing. Genomic DNA extraction from the blood cell samples was performed with the Qiagen DNeasy Blood Extraction Kit. The germline V and J ends show losses of 4 bases and 5 bases respectively, and no gene match explains 7 bases of the junction. Sequences SGHTS (CDR1) and YDEGEE (CDR2) are obtained from the germline V gene. From the cysteine through the phenylalanine, the CDR3 covers 15 amino acids. CDR3 DNA is the only sequence kept; it has 45 bases, read in frame from the first base.

Broad study findings and their caveats: The earlier analysis of some 560 of the donors excluded some 15 rarely observed V segments, including chromosome 9 orphons, because counts were too low. In an earlier analysis of some 550 of the donors, most TCR beta V segments were observed in productive rearrangements about 87% or about 30% of the time, broadly matching IMGT annotations. In vitro tests confirmed that three of the cytomegalovirus-associated TCR beta chains recognize cytomegalovirus antigens. It was suggested by the authors that the approach could potentially be generalized to other disease states and immunological phenotypes. A later analysis found that HLA-associated TCR beta chains were more clonally expanded and had lower generation probabilities than equally common non-associated chains. Across donors, most TCR sequences were observed very rarely, whereas some public TCRs were present in many individuals. Only TCR beta chains were sequenced in this cohort, and the absence of alpha or paired-chain data limited detectable features. An association between a missense DCLRE1C variant and V-gene and J-gene trimming of TCR beta chains was found in a later genetic analysis and replicated in an independent cohort. When HLA alleles, especially DR and DQ, strongly co-occurred, TCR associations were difficult to assign to individual alleles. Some IMGT-functional V segments, including TRBV6-2 and TRBV6-3, could not be told apart with the 87-base-pair reads, so those segments were excluded. Roughly uniform sequencing depth across donors was assumed in presence/absence analyses, although this assumption may not hold. A later analysis found that TCR association rates varied across HLA loci, with DRB1 alleles showing the most associated TCRs and HLA-C alleles the fewest. For the cohort, immune exposure information was limited to CMV serostatus. Linkage disequilibrium might explain the correlated functional status among segregating V segments, but an unknown experimental factor could not be ruled out. A later genetic analysis reported fewer N-insertions in productive TCRs among donors in an Asian-associated ancestry cluster than the approximately 700-donor mean. The classifier was reported to diagnose cytomegalovirus status with high specificity and sensitivity in both the original cohort and the validation cohort. In the study, around 150 TCR beta chains were listed as associated with cytomegalovirus. In a later analysis, most CMV-associated TCR beta chains were found to appear HLA-restricted, with HLA associations seemingly driven largely by CMV exposure. A further reported finding was that TCR beta sequences accurately predicted the HLA-A and HLA-B alleles for most subjects in the first cohort. Because some donors lacked HLA typing at each locus, the association tests relied only on the typed subset. Specific HLA alleles were associated with 16,951 TCR beta sequences at a false discovery rate of 0.05 in a later analysis. A cluster of highly shared sequence variants was judged likely to represent a technical artifact of the sequencing pipeline. In a later analysis, several top co-occurrence clusters were reported to appear linked to parvovirus B19, influenza, CMV and Epstein-Barr virus.

Worth noting for this clone: The clone's antigen remains unknown. No base quality information exists; no much larger clone differs at one position.

Specimen: PBMCs. The chain uses TRBV5-8 and TRBJ2-2, and 8 bases in between align with TRBD2. This receptor was obtained from a man aged 25 to 40 in good health and CMV-seronegative. The DNA reads as follows: TGTGCCAGCAGCCGGGGGGGCCCCGGGACCGGGGAGCTGTTTTTT. Its translation is CASSRGGPGTGELFF. Reference TRBV5-8 and TRBJ2-2 genes cover what lies past the CDR3, so the full variable domain is EAGVTQSPTHLIKTRGQQATLRCSPISGHTSVYWYQQALGLGLQFLLWYDEGEERNRGNFPPRFSGRQFPNYSSELNVNALELEDSALYLCASSRGGPGTGELFFGEGSRLTVL.